The sample holds a few counts of the clone carrying this T cell receptor (beta chain). Its cognate antigen is unknown. Both TRBC1 and TRBC2 were covered by a beta constant-region primer of two equimolar oligonucleotides. Ligated cDNA was amplified by four rounds of PCR with nested alpha and beta constant-region primers and SP2. TCRdb used MiXCR to reprocess the UMI-ligation and nested PCR reads, holding one entry per CDR3 protein. Among over 110,000 distinct CDR3 sequences listed, 15% to 25% were seen once. These data belong to a study of naive and memory T cell subsets. Study results and caveats: Especially in CD8 cells, naive repertoires contained a few larger clonotypes, possibly CD45RA-re-expressing memory cells.

The CDR3 is 12 amino acids. V lost 5 bases and J lost 6, with 8 bases in between. The germline gives CDR1 SEHNR, CDR2 FQNEAQ (reference sequence). The sample consisted of naive CD8+ T cells from blood. This chain joins TRBV7-9 and TRBJ1-5, with D maybe TRBD1 (5 bases). The clonotype was recovered from a human donor in good health. The CDR3 DNA follows: TGTGCCAGCAGCCCAGGGAGTCAGCCCCAGCATTTT. Translation: CASSPGSQPQHF.